This T cell receptor beta chain comes out of a study of blood T cell repertoires in COVID-19. Per germline, CDR1 SGHTA and CDR2 FQGNSA. With 4 bases removed from V and 3 bases from J, the gap between germline ends came to 4 bases. The CDR3 covers 12 residues. The data were produced by immunoSEQ multiplex PCR, yet TCRdb's version contains in-frame clones alone and is incomplete. This table holds 150,000 or so clones, around four fifths found once. Note on this clone: Other DNA sequences in the sample encode the same CDR3.

The sequenced material came from peripheral blood. This chain links TRBV7-2 with TRBJ2-1; D remains ambiguous. The receptor was isolated from a human donor in a cohort sampled during active COVID-19. DNA of the CDR3: TGTGCCAGCAGCTCCGGCTACAATGAGCAGTTCTTC. Translating it yields CASSSGYNEQFF.